This passage covers 3 T cell receptor beta chains from one sample sequenced in a study of T cell responses to AZD1222 COVID-19 vaccine (dated by TCRdb to 2020 to 2023). This specimen's time point label, per the study, means: baseline before first vaccination. The sample's treatment or condition label, decoded: meningococcal conjugate vaccine given as trial control. Libraries came from the immunoSEQ multiplex PCR assay. TCRdb re-hosts the immuneACCESS table, in-frame sequences only. Its copies lack some clones; in the studies checked, an unresolved V gene accounts for under half of them, and the cause for the rest is not known. This sample gives 55,000 to 75,000 clones in total; around 74% of them show up just once. The ten largest clones take up more than 20% of the sample. This material consisted of peripheral blood, taken on day 0 of MenACWY control vaccination. The receptors come from an adult in good health.

J is TRBJ2-1 and V is TRBV14, with D unresolved. The length of the CDR3 is 17 residues. Trimming pared 3 bases from V and 0 bases from J, leaving 15 bases between. Germline values: CDR1 SGHDN, CDR2 FVKESK. CDR3 loop: CASSQGSPRSSYNEQFF. The CDR3 nucleotides read TGTGCCAGCAGCCAGGGCTCCCCAAGGAGCTCCTACAATGAGCAGTTCTTC.

This clone was detected once. The chain carries TRBV5-6 and TRBJ1-2, with TRBD1 identical over 7 bases. The length of the CDR3 is 13 residues. Looked up from germline, CDR1 is SGHDT and CDR2 is YYEEEE. Trimming took 2 bases from V and 7 from J; bases not matched to a gene: 5. CDR3 coding DNA: TGTGCCAGCAGCTTTACAGGGGTTGGTGGCTACACCTTC. This codes for CASSFTGVGGYTF.

The chain is built from TRBV29-1 and TRBJ1-1, with D possibly being TRBD1 (6 bases). Trimming left V 6 bases short and J 7 bases short, with 21 bases between. The CDR3 runs to 14 residues. Looked up from germline, CDR1 is SQVTM and CDR2 is ANQGSEA. This CDR3 reads CSVSQGQGSGEAFF. DNA for the CDR3: TGCAGCGTCTCCCAAGGCCAGGGGAGTGGTGAAGCTTTCTTT.